The rows below give T cell receptor beta chains drawn from one sample of a study of cytomegalovirus exposure and HLA in healthy donors. The assay was immunoSEQ multiplex PCR, and TCRdb's table has in-frame clones only and misses some. The sample lists some 60,000 clones; around 81% were seen once. The material sequenced was PBMCs. The receptors were sampled from a male donor in good health and CMV-seronegative. CDR3s leave out the opening cysteine and the closing phenylalanine or tryptophan. The order of the fields is V gene, J gene, clone size, CDR3 protein. Only some rows state a clone size, as once, few, many or a class for expanded clones.

V: TRBV7-7
J: TRBJ1-5
size: .
CDR3: ASTLGARAGQPQH

V: TRBV11-1
J: TRBJ2-5
size: .
CDR3: ASSLRDYQETQY

V: TRBV30
J: .
size: .
CDR3: AWNLGGYEQY

V: TRBV6-1
J: TRBJ1-5
size: .
CDR3: ASSGWGQFSNQPQH

V: TRBV2
J: TRBJ2-3
size: few
CDR3: ASRPDGTSRGDTQY

V: TRBV7-7
J: TRBJ2-5
size: .
CDR3: ASARTGMETQY

V: TRBV7-2
J: TRBJ2-5
size: .
CDR3: ASSLSPGGGQETQY

V: TRBV7-3
J: TRBJ2-2
size: .
CDR3: ASSLDSYTGELF

V: TRBV19
J: TRBJ2-2
size: .
CDR3: ASSIEGTGSGELF

V: TRBV5-1
J: TRBJ1-1
size: .
CDR3: ASSYSTGAEAF

V: TRBV18
J: TRBJ2-6
size: few
CDR3: ASSRNPGSGANVLT

V: TRBV29-1
J: .
size: .
CDR3: SVVSMHHEQY

V: TRBV6-1
J: TRBJ1-5
size: .
CDR3: ASGAGGTIQPQH

V: TRBV5-4
J: TRBJ2-7
size: once
CDR3: ASSPGRNYEQY

V: TRBV10-3
J: TRBJ1-2
size: .
CDR3: AINVLGPGDYGYT

V: TRBV29-1
J: TRBJ1-1
size: .
CDR3: SAPPVGGNPEAF

V: TRBV9
J: TRBJ1-1
size: .
CDR3: ASTLGEGMNTEAF

V: TRBV7-7
J: TRBJ2-1
size: few
CDR3: ASSLASAGSEQF

V: TRBV5-1
J: TRBJ2-1
size: .
CDR3: ASSNSGGVYNEQF

V: TRBV7-9
J: TRBJ1-2
size: .
CDR3: ASSLSGKANYGYT

V: TRBV6-1
J: TRBJ1-2
size: once
CDR3: ASSARDSSGYT

V: TRBV7-3
J: TRBJ2-1
size: .
CDR3: ASSAAGGLGNEQF

V: TRBV4-1
J: TRBJ1-2
size: .
CDR3: ASSQDRGRTGYT

V: TRBV4-3
J: TRBJ2-1
size: .
CDR3: ASSHPTSGGGNEQF